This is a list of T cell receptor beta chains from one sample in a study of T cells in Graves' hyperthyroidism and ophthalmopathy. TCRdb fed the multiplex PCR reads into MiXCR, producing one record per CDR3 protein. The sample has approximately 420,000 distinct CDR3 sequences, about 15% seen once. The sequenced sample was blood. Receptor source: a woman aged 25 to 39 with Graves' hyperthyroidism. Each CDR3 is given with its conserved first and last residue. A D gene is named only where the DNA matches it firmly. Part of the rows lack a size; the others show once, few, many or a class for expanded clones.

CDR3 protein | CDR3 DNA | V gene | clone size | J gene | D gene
CASSESDGGRGDTQYF | TGCGCCAGCAGTGAGTCGGACGGCGGGAGAGGGGATACGCAGTATTTT | TRBV10-1 | few | TRBJ2-3 | TRBD2
CASSQGLAGLIWDEQFF | TGTGCCAGCAGCCAAGGTCTAGCGGGACTCATCTGGGATGAGCAGTTCTTC | TRBV3-1 | many | TRBJ2-1 | TRBD2
CASSVVGNRDNEQFF | TGTGCCAGCAGCGTAGTAGGAAACCGAGACAATGAGCAGTTCTTC | TRBV9 | few | TRBJ2-1 | -
CASSLLPGTADTQYF | TGTGCCAGCAGCTTGTTACCCGGGACGGCTGATACGCAGTATTTT | TRBV5-6 | few | TRBJ2-3 | -
CASTVRALANYGYTF | TGTGCCAGCACCGTGAGGGCCTTAGCTAACTATGGCTACACCTTC | TRBV12-3/TRBV12-4 | - | TRBJ1-2 | -
CASSPTGGNTEAFF | TGTGCCAGCTCTCCGACAGGTGGGAACACTGAAGCTTTCTTT | TRBV28 | many | TRBJ1-1 | -
CASSLWTGDRHF | TGTGCCAGCAGCCTCTGGACAGGGGATAGGCACTTC | TRBV7-9 | few | TRBJ2-5 | TRBD1
CASSRERGLAQPQHF | TGTGCCAGCAGCCGAGAGAGGGGGCTTGCTCAGCCCCAGCATTTT | TRBV2 | - | TRBJ1-5 | TRBD1
CASSSASGRDEQFF | TGTGCCAGCAGTTCAGCTAGCGGGAGGGATGAGCAGTTCTTC | TRBV28 | many | TRBJ2-1 | TRBD2
CASSLRGMTNEQFF | TGTGCCAGCAGCTTAAGAGGAATGACGAATGAGCAGTTCTTC | TRBV7-3 | - | TRBJ2-1 | -
CASSPGGGGAKETQYF | TGTGCCAGCAGTCCCGGGGGTGGGGGGGCGAAAGAGACCCAGTACTTC | TRBV27 | - | TRBJ2-5 | -
CATSDPHLSYNEQFF | TGTGCCACCAGTGATCCCCACCTCTCCTACAATGAGCAGTTCTTC | TRBV24-1 | many | TRBJ2-1 | -
CASSLASGSGETQYF | TGTGCCAGCAGTTTGGCTAGCGGGAGTGGAGAGACCCAGTACTTC | TRBV12-3/TRBV12-4 | many | TRBJ2-5 | TRBD2
CAWSVGQLSIGNEQFF | TGTGCCTGGAGTGTGGGACAACTAAGTATCGGGAATGAGCAGTTCTTC | TRBV30 | few | TRBJ2-1 | -
CASSSPQGFEGNQPQHF | TGTGCCAGCAGTTCACCACAGGGTTTTGAAGGCAATCAGCCCCAGCATTTT | TRBV28 | few | TRBJ1-5 | -
CATSDLGQGFSYEQYF | TGTGCCACCAGTGATTTGGGCCAGGGGTTCTCCTACGAGCAGTACTTC | TRBV24-1 | - | TRBJ2-7 | -
CASSQEFNEQFF | TGCGCCAGCAGCCAAGAATTTAATGAGCAGTTCTTC | TRBV13 | - | TRBJ2-1 | -
CASSLTSVITDTQYF | TGTGCCAGCAGCTTGACTAGCGTGATCACAGATACGCAGTATTTT | TRBV5-4 | many | TRBJ2-3 | TRBD2
CAPHPRRKTYEQYF | TGTGCCCCCCACCCACGTAGGAAGACCTACGAGCAGTACTTC | TRBV24-1 | - | TRBJ2-7 | -
CSVEGVGRENEQFF | TGCAGCGTTGAAGGGGTGGGGAGGGAAAATGAGCAGTTCTTC | TRBV29-1 | few | TRBJ2-1 | TRBD2
CAISDGTGGYEQYF | TGTGCCATCAGTGATGGGACAGGAGGCTACGAGCAGTACTTC | TRBV10-3 | - | TRBJ2-7 | TRBD1
CASSEEGDKFNEQYF | TGTGCCAGCAGTGAAGAGGGGGATAAGTTCAACGAGCAGTACTTC | TRBV2 | many | TRBJ2-7 | -
CASTATSANYEQYF | TGCGCCAGCACCGCGACTAGCGCCAACTACGAGCAGTACTTC | TRBV5-1 | many | TRBJ2-7 | TRBD2
CASSAAMREQYF | TGTGCCAGCAGTGCCGCAATGAGGGAGCAGTACTTC | TRBV6-1 | few | TRBJ2-7 | -
CASSLRKGQGTEAFF | TGTGCCAGCTCATTACGAAAGGGGCAAGGCACTGAAGCTTTCTTT | TRBV18 | many | TRBJ1-1 | -
CASSTRTGSVDEQYF | TGTGCCAGCAGTACCCGGACAGGCAGCGTTGACGAGCAGTACTTC | TRBV6-1 | few | TRBJ2-7 | TRBD1
CASTYGTSGKNIQYF | TGTGCCAGCACCTATGGGACTAGCGGTAAAAACATTCAGTACTTC | TRBV11-1 | few | TRBJ2-4 | TRBD2
CSAVAGGLYNEQFF | TGCAGTGCCGTAGCGGGAGGCTTATACAATGAGCAGTTCTTC | TRBV20-1 | many | TRBJ2-1 | TRBD2
CASSPDGWGMNTEAFF | TGTGCCAGCTCACCCGACGGATGGGGGATGAACACTGAAGCTTTCTTT | TRBV18 | many | TRBJ1-1 | -
CASSAPGQGSSEQYF | TGTGCCAGCAGCGCCCCGGGACAGGGGAGCTCCGAGCAGTACTTC | TRBV28 | few | TRBJ2-7 | TRBD1
CASSDPKVSYNEQFF | TGTGCCAGCAGTGATCCCAAGGTCTCCTACAATGAGCAGTTCTTC | TRBV6-1 | - | TRBJ2-1 | -
CAISEWDPNYEQYF | TGTGCCATCAGTGAGTGGGACCCAAACTACGAGCAGTACTTC | TRBV10-3 | - | TRBJ2-7 | -
CASSWLGPEQYF | TGTGCCAGCAGTTGGCTAGGACCCGAGCAGTACTTC | TRBV6-2/TRBV6-3 | - | TRBJ2-7 | -
CASSPRETSGRTGTGELFF | TGTGCCAGCTCACCTAGGGAGACTAGCGGGAGGACCGGCACCGGGGAGCTGTTTTTT | TRBV18 | few | TRBJ2-2 | TRBD2
CASSFDRTGENEQYF | TGTGCCAGCAGTTTTGATCGGACAGGGGAAAACGAGCAGTACTTC | TRBV27 | - | TRBJ2-7 | TRBD1
CASSLGAGGGDEQYF | TGTGCCAGCAGCTTAGGGGCAGGAGGGGGGGACGAGCAGTACTTC | TRBV7-9 | - | TRBJ2-7 | -
CSAREGSSYEQYF | TGCAGTGCTAGAGAAGGGAGCTCCTACGAGCAGTACTTC | TRBV20-1 | many | TRBJ2-7 | -
CASSSAGGSIGYTF | TGTGCCAGCAGTTCCGCCGGGGGATCCATCGGCTACACCTTC | TRBV6-2/TRBV6-3 | - | TRBJ1-2 | -
CASRQNRGWTEAFF | TGTGCCAGCAGGCAAAACAGGGGTTGGACTGAAGCTTTCTTT | TRBV6-1 | many | TRBJ1-1 | TRBD1
CSASPVGKSYNEQFF | TGCAGTGCTAGCCCAGTTGGGAAGTCCTACAATGAGCAGTTCTTC | TRBV20-1 | - | TRBJ2-1 | -
CASSYSAGISQETQYF | TGTGCCAGCAGTTACTCGGCGGGGATCTCACAAGAGACCCAGTACTTC | TRBV6-5 | many | TRBJ2-5 | -
CASRRVGETQYF | TGTGCCAGCAGGAGAGTGGGTGAGACCCAGTACTTC | TRBV6-1 | many | TRBJ2-5 | -
CSARDRVSAYEQYF | TGCAGTGCGAGAGACAGGGTTAGCGCCTACGAGCAGTACTTC | TRBV20-1 | - | TRBJ2-7 | TRBD1
CASSLMADTQYF | TGTGCCAGCAGTTTGATGGCAGATACGCAGTATTTT | TRBV12-3/TRBV12-4 | many | TRBJ2-3 | -
CASRPPGTMEHNEQFF | TGTGCCAGTAGACCTCCCGGCACGATGGAACACAATGAGCAGTTCTTC | TRBV19 | many | TRBJ2-1 | -